The 27 T cell receptor beta chains below all came from one sample that was sequenced in a study of blood T cell repertoires in COVID-19. Generated by immunoSEQ multiplex PCR, the TCRdb table keeps only in-frame clones and is missing some. The table shows roughly 200,000 clones, with roughly 84% occurring only once. Sequencing was done on a sample of PBMCs or T cells enriched from blood (not recorded which). The receptors come from a woman aged 25 to 39 who had been exposed to COVID-19.

This clone was seen a handful of times. The J gene is TRBJ1-6, the V gene TRBV6-4; 8 positions agree with TRBD1. Trimming took 6 bases from V and 9 from J; bases not matched to a gene: 7. The germline V gene has CDR1 MRHNA and CDR2 SNTAGT. This CDR3 region has 14 residues. The CDR3 DNA sequence: TGTGCCAGCAGCCCCGGGACAGGAGGTTCACCCCTCCACTTT. Translation gives CASSPGTGGSPLHF.

The genes are TRBV7-2 and TRBJ1-2; possible D gene TRBD1, 5 bases. Germline CDR1 and CDR2: SGHTA and FQGNSA. V was pared by 3 bases and J by 5 bases, with 13 bases between. This CDR3 has 14 amino acids. The CDR3: CASSLEGTTYGYTF. Here the CDR3 DNA reads TGTGCCAGCAGCTTGGAGGGGACGACTTATGGCTACACCTTC.

The J gene is TRBJ2-3, the V gene TRBV10-1, with 8 nucleotides matching TRBD2. The CDR3 contains 14 residues. The germline V gene has CDR1 WNHNN and CDR2 SYGVQD (reference sequence). V shed 6 bases and J 4 bases; nucleotides not matched to a gene: 6. The CDR3 DNA reads TGCGCCAGCAGCGGGACTAGTGTAGCAGATACGCAGTATTTT. Translating gives CASSGTSVADTQYF.

V is TRBV3-1 (or the pseudogene TRBV3-2) and J is TRBJ1-1, with D hard to call. V lost 3 bases to trimming and J lost 1 base, with 9 bases between them. The CDR3 is 14 amino acids. The germline V gene encodes CDR1 LGHDT and CDR2 YNNKEL (reference sequence). This CDR3 reads CASSQRTGNTEAFF. CDR3 DNA: TGTGCCAGCAGCCAGCGCACGGGGAACACTGAAGCTTTCTTT.

The rearrangement uses TRBV10-1 and TRBJ2-3; 7 bases are a match to TRBD2. Per germline, CDR1 WNHNN and CDR2 SYGVQD (reference sequence). J lost 6 bases, V lost 4 bases, and 7 bases had no gene match. This CDR3 comprises 14 residues. The CDR3 here is CASSVAGDVDTQYF. CDR3 nucleotides: TGCGCCAGCAGTGTCGCGGGGGATGTGGATACGCAGTATTTT.

The gene calls are TRBV12-3 or TRBV12-4 and TRBJ1-1; 7 bases are a match to TRBD1. The CDR3 is 13 amino acids. V was pared by 3 bases and J by 4 bases, with 2 bases of the junction left unmatched. The CDR3: CASSFRQGTEAFF. The CDR3 DNA sequence: TGTGCCAGCAGTTTCCGACAGGGCACTGAAGCTTTCTTT.

V gene TRBV4-1 combines with J gene TRBJ1-5, with a possible D match to TRBD1 (5 bases). This CDR3 comprises 16 residues. Per germline, CDR1 MGHRA and CDR2 YSYEKL. The germline V and J ends were trimmed by 0 bases and 6 bases, with 15 bases remaining between them. The CDR3 loop is CASSQDPAQGGQPQHF. DNA for the CDR3: TGCGCCAGCAGCCAAGACCCGGCTCAGGGTGGTCAGCCCCAGCATTTT.

The V call is TRBV19, the J call TRBJ1-4; D not certain. Germline lookup yields CDR1 LNHDA and CDR2 SQIVND (reference sequence). The ends were cut back, 7 bases at V and 8 bases at J, with 20 bases in the middle. The CDR3 is 15 residues long. This chain's CDR3 is CASMGSALGGEKLFF. CDR3 nucleotides: TGTGCCAGTATGGGCTCGGCTCTTGGAGGGGAAAAACTGTTTTTT.

The chain carries TRBV27 and TRBJ1-5, with TRBD1 as a possible D gene (6 bases). The V and J ends lost 1 base and 2 bases respectively, with 15 bases between them. The CDR3 length is 17 residues. CDR1 and CDR2 from the germline V gene are MNHEY and SMNVEV (reference sequence). The CDR3 sequence: CASSLWGQGPRNQPQHF. CDR3 nucleotide sequence: TGTGCCAGCAGTTTATGGGGACAAGGCCCCCGCAATCAGCCCCAGCATTTT.

The chain employs TRBV20-1 and TRBJ1-6; unclear D gene. Trimming took 3 bases from V and 7 from J, leaving 13 bases between them. The germline V gene has CDR1 DFQATT and CDR2 SNEGSKA (reference sequence). The length of the CDR3 is 14 residues. The CDR3 sequence: CSASATMGNSPLHF. The CDR3 DNA reads as TGCAGTGCTAGTGCCACGATGGGCAATTCACCCCTCCACTTT.

This sequence joins TRBV15 and TRBJ2-7; 7 bases fit TRBD1. Germline V CDR1 and CDR2: LNHNV, YYDKDF (reference sequence). The J segment lost 2 bases and the V segment lost 8 bases, leaving 6 bases of the junction unmatched. The CDR3 consists of 13 residues. Here the CDR3 reads CATAQGKTYEQYF. CDR3 nucleotide sequence: TGTGCCACCGCACAGGGGAAGACCTACGAGCAGTACTTC.

This chain links TRBV25-1 with TRBJ1-1, with a possible D match to TRBD1 (6 bases). The germline V and J ends were trimmed by 7 bases and 11 bases, with 20 bases remaining between them. CDR1 MGHDK and CDR2 SYGVNS come from the germline V gene. This CDR3 is built from 13 residues. CDR3 nucleotide sequence: TGTGCCAGCACCGGACCGGGTAGAAGGGGGGCTTTCTTT. Translating it yields CASTGPGRRGAFF.

This chain links TRBV4-3 with TRBJ1-5; D not certain. The germline CDR1 and CDR2 sequences are LGHNA and YSLEER. The CDR3 length is 15 residues. Trimming left V 0 bases short and J 0 bases short, with 6 bases between. The CDR3 sequence: CASSQEPYSNQPQHF. The CDR3 region has the DNA TGCGCCAGCAGCCAAGAACCCTATAGCAATCAGCCCCAGCATTTT.

The chain is built from TRBV25-1 and TRBJ1-1, with 10 bases matching TRBD1. The length of the CDR3 is 13 residues. The J segment lost 4 bases and the V segment lost 8 bases, leaving 4 bases of the junction unmatched. Per germline, CDR1 MGHDK and CDR2 SYGVNS. CDR3: CASGTGAITEAFF. The CDR3 nucleotides are TGTGCCAGCGGGACAGGGGCAATCACTGAAGCTTTCTTT.

V is TRBV27 and J is TRBJ1-1, with 7 bases that match TRBD1. CDR1 MNHEY and CDR2 SMNVEV come from the germline V gene (reference sequence). This CDR3 is 20 amino acids long. With 4 bases clipped from V and 4 bases from J, the junction kept 24 bases outside the gene matches. The CDR3 is CASSSFALGQDGRGGTEAFF. The CDR3 region has the DNA TGTGCCAGCAGTTCCTTCGCCCTTGGACAGGACGGGCGTGGGGGCACTGAAGCTTTCTTT.

The sample holds one count of this clone. The V and J genes are TRBV7-9 and TRBJ1-2, with 10 bases lining up with TRBD1. The CDR3 runs to 14 residues. After removal of 2 bases from V and 5 bases from J, the junction contained 2 bases not matched to a gene. Per the germline V gene, CDR1 is SEHNR and CDR2 is FQNEAQ (reference sequence). The DNA for the CDR3 is TGTGCCAGCAGCTTACCGGGACAGGGGTATGGCTACACCTTC. Encoded protein: CASSLPGQGYGYTF.

The V gene is TRBV10-1, the J gene TRBJ2-7, with 7 nucleotides matching TRBD2. The V gene's germline CDR1 is WNHNN and CDR2 SYGVQD (reference sequence). After removal of 3 bases from V and 1 base from J, the junction contained 6 bases not matched to a gene. This CDR3 has 15 residues. The CDR3 reads CASSDPLGGSYEQYF. The CDR3 DNA is TGCGCCAGCAGTGACCCCCTGGGGGGGTCCTACGAGCAGTACTTC.

The rearrangement uses TRBV2 and TRBJ2-3; D is possibly TRBD2 (5 bases). Trimming took off 8 bases at V and 0 bases at J, with 15 bases between the two ends. The CDR3 spans 15 residues. The V gene's germline CDR1 is SNHLY and CDR2 FYNNEI. CDR3 DNA: TGTGCCAGCCCTTCCCGACTACCTAGCACAGATACGCAGTATTTT. It specifies CASPSRLPSTDTQYF.

J is TRBJ1-5 and V is TRBV7-9; D is possibly TRBD1 (5 bases). Germline CDR1 SEHNR, CDR2 FQNEAQ (reference sequence). V gave up 1 base and J gave up 4 bases, with 8 bases separating them. The CDR3 is 14 residues long. CDR3 bases: TGTGCCAGCAGCTTAGTGGGGCCGAATCAGCCCCAGCATTTT. This encodes CASSLVGPNQPQHF.

The genes are TRBV3-1 (or the pseudogene TRBV3-2) and TRBJ1-2, with 9 bases identical to TRBD1. CDR1 and CDR2 from the germline V gene are LGHDT and YNNKEL (reference sequence). V trimming: 5 bases; J trimming: 8 bases; junction bases outside the gene matches: 6. This CDR3 is built from 13 residues. The CDR3 DNA reads as TGTGCCAGCAGCACTGGACAGGGGCGAGGCTACACCTTC. This encodes CASSTGQGRGYTF.

CDR3: CASSEVARAEAFF. In DNA form, the CDR3 reads TGCGCCAGCAGTGAAGTCGCGCGAGCTGAAGCTTTCTTT. The chain uses TRBV10-1 and TRBJ1-1; D remains ambiguous. Deletions cut 3 bases from V and 6 bases from J, with 11 bases between. The CDR3 extends over 13 amino acids. From germline, CDR1 is WNHNN and CDR2 SYGVQD (reference sequence).

The genes are TRBV2 and TRBJ1-6; 8 nucleotides line up with TRBD1. V lost 5 bases, J lost 7 bases, and 10 bases stayed unmatched. The CDR3 runs to 16 residues. CDR1 and CDR2 from the germline V gene are SNHLY and FYNNEI. The CDR3 here is CASSWGQAIGNSPLHF. For the CDR3, the DNA is TGTGCCAGCAGTTGGGGACAGGCGATAGGCAATTCACCCCTCCACTTT.

The J gene is TRBJ2-7, the V gene TRBV7-3, with D uncertain. Germline assignment: CDR1 SGHTA and CDR2 FQGTGA. With 0 bases removed from V and 5 bases from J, the gap between germline ends came to 5 bases. The CDR3 length is 12 residues. CDR3 sequence: CASSLTGDEQYF. Here the CDR3 DNA reads TGTGCCAGCAGCTTAACGGGCGACGAGCAGTACTTC. The full variable domain, rest sourced from reference TRBV7-3 and TRBJ2-7, is GAGVSQTPSNKVTEKGKYVELRCDPISGHTALYWYRQSLGQGPEFLIYFQGTGAADDSGLPNDRFFAVRPEGSVSTLKIQRTERGDSAVYLCASSLTGDEQYFGPGTRLTVT.

This clone was recorded once. J is TRBJ1-6 and V is TRBV6-2 or TRBV6-3, with D perhaps TRBD1 (6 bases). Germline-derived CDR1 and CDR2 are MNHEY and SVGEGT. This CDR3 contains 15 residues. V was trimmed by 5 bases and J by 7 bases, leaving 15 bases between them. CDR3 sequence reads: CASSIQGYGNSPLHF. CDR3 coding DNA: TGTGCCAGCAGTATCCAGGGGTACGGGAATTCACCCCTCCACTTT.

This chain links TRBV5-4 with TRBJ2-3; TRBD2 agrees at 15 bases. Per the germline V gene, CDR1 is SGHNT and CDR2 is YYREEE (reference sequence). With 3 bases clipped from V and 4 bases from J, the junction kept 3 bases outside the gene matches. The length of the CDR3 is 16 residues. CDR3 sequence reads: CASSWGLAGGADTQYF. The CDR3, as DNA: TGTGCCAGCAGCTGGGGACTAGCGGGGGGAGCAGATACGCAGTATTTT.

The chain employs TRBV27 and TRBJ1-5, with D unclear. The CDR3 is 15 residues long. The germline V gene has CDR1 MNHEY and CDR2 SMNVEV (reference sequence). V lost 0 bases and J lost 0, with 6 bases in between. This CDR3 is CASSLSGYSNQPQHF. Here the CDR3 DNA reads TGTGCCAGCAGTTTATCGGGCTATAGCAATCAGCCCCAGCATTTT.

This sequence joins TRBV27 and TRBJ2-2; 10 positions agree with TRBD1. Germline assignment: CDR1 MNHEY and CDR2 SMNVEV (reference sequence). The length of the CDR3 is 14 residues. V dropped 5 bases and J dropped 7; count of bases not matched to a gene: 4. The CDR3 loop is CASSLTGGGGELFF. The CDR3 coding sequence is TGTGCCAGCAGTCTGACAGGGGGCGGCGGGGAGCTGTTTTTT.